This passage covers 10 T cell receptor beta chains from one sample sequenced in a study of blood T cell repertoires in COVID-19 (TCRdb year 2020). Libraries were prepared through the immunoSEQ multiplex PCR assay. TCRdb took this table from immuneACCESS and kept in-frame rearrangements with V and J called. Such tables lack part of the clones; where checked against another copy, unresolved V genes explain under half of the gap, and the rest is unexplained. This sample comprises a few hundred thousand clones, roughly 86% of them detected only once. The ten biggest clones cover under 13% of the sample. Sequences were obtained from PBMCs or T cells enriched from blood (not recorded which). The receptors derive from a man aged 18 to 29 with acute COVID-19.

This sequence joins TRBV19 and TRBJ1-3, with no clear D. Deletions cut 0 bases from V and 4 bases from J, with 10 bases between. CDR3 length: 15 amino acids. Germline CDR1 reads LNHDA; CDR2 reads SQIVND (reference sequence). This CDR3 reads CASSIDGGGGNTIYF. Written as DNA, the CDR3 is TGTGCCAGTAGTATAGACGGCGGAGGCGGAAACACCATATATTTT.

J is TRBJ2-7 and V is TRBV5-4; a weak D match, TRBD2 (6 bases). The CDR3 covers 14 residues. The germline V gene has CDR1 SGHNT and CDR2 YYREEE (reference sequence). V was clipped by 0 bases and J by 3 bases, with 10 bases between them. CDR3 bases: TGTGCCAGCAGCTTGGGGGGGGACCTCTACGAGCAGTACTTC. Translating gives CASSLGGDLYEQYF.

CDR3 sequence reads: CASSLARVHEQYF. The DNA for the CDR3 is TGTGCCAGCAGTTTAGCGCGGGTCCACGAGCAGTACTTC. The chain combines TRBV12-3 or TRBV12-4 with TRBJ2-7, with D possibly being TRBD2 (5 bases). CDR3 length: 13 amino acids. V was pared by 0 bases and J by 5 bases, with 8 bases between.

The chain uses TRBV28 and TRBJ1-4, with 11 bases that match TRBD1. Germline values: CDR1 MDHEN, CDR2 SYDVKM. The junction had 3 bases not matched to a gene; V was cut back by 4 bases and J by 5 bases. The CDR3 totals 15 residues. This chain's CDR3 is CASSSGQGVNEKLFF. For the CDR3, the DNA is TGTGCCAGCAGTTCGGGACAGGGGGTAAATGAAAAACTGTTTTTT.

The chain carries TRBV4-2 and TRBJ1-1; a possible D gene is TRBD1 (6 bases). The germline V and J ends were trimmed by 0 bases and 5 bases, with 16 bases remaining between them. CDR3 length: 16 amino acids. Germline CDR1 and CDR2: LGHNA and YNFKEQ. CDR3 DNA sequence: TGTGCCAGCAGCCAAGATCGGTGGGGGCCGGGGACTGAAGCTTTCTTT. It translates to CASSQDRWGPGTEAFF.

This chain connects TRBV12-3 or TRBV12-4 to TRBJ1-5; D might be TRBD1 (5 bases). The ends were cut back, 2 bases at V and 6 bases at J, with 8 bases in the middle. This CDR3 spans 13 amino acids. The CDR3 sequence: CASSLWGGQPQHF. DNA of the CDR3: TGTGCCAGCAGTTTATGGGGGGGTCAGCCCCAGCATTTT.

V is TRBV28 and J is TRBJ2-7; 7 bases agree with TRBD2. This CDR3 comprises 16 residues. V lost 3 bases and J lost 4; bases outside the gene matches: 12. Germline CDR1 reads MDHEN; CDR2 reads SYDVKM. This chain's CDR3 is CASSFSFSGKGYEQYF. In DNA form, the CDR3 reads TGTGCCAGCAGTTTCTCGTTCAGCGGGAAGGGGTACGAGCAGTACTTC.

The chain uses TRBV28 and TRBJ1-5; 10 bases align to TRBD1. The CDR3 covers 15 residues. The germline gives CDR1 MDHEN, CDR2 SYDVKM. Trimming cost V 3 bases and J 7 bases; bases outside gene matches: 6. CDR3 protein: CASSLNRDRGQPQHF. CDR3 nucleotide sequence: TGTGCCAGCAGTTTGAACCGGGACAGGGGACAGCCCCAGCATTTT.

The CDR3 here is CASSLVSGTITDTQYF. CDR3 in DNA: TGTGCCAGCAGCTTAGTGTCCGGGACTATTACAGATACGCAGTATTTT. The chain employs TRBV11-2 and TRBJ2-3; 7 bases fit TRBD2. V lost 1 base to trimming and J lost 3 bases; unmatched junction nucleotides: 7. The CDR3 extends over 16 amino acids. Per the germline V gene, CDR1 is SGHAT and CDR2 is FQNNGV.

V gene TRBV7-9 combines with J gene TRBJ2-5; maybe TRBD2 (6 bases). The CDR3 extends over 15 amino acids. Germline CDR1 SEHNR, CDR2 FQNEAQ (reference sequence). V gave up 8 bases and J gave up 2 bases, with 18 bases separating them. As DNA, the CDR3 is TGTGCCAGCCGCGGGGAAGGCACCCTACAAGAGACCCAGTACTTC. Translated: CASRGEGTLQETQYF.